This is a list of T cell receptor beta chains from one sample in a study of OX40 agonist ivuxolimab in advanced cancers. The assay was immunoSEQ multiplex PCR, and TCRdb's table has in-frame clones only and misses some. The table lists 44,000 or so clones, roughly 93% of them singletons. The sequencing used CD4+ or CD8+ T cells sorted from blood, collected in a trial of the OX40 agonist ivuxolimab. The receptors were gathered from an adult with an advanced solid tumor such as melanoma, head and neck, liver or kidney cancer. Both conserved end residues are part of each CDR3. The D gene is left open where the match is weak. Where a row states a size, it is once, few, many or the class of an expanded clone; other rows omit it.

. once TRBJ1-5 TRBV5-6 CASSFGGFQAQHF TGTGCCAGCAGCTTCGGTGGGTTTCAGGCCCAGCATTTT
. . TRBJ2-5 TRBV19 CASSIVGGMAETQYF TGTGCCAGTAGTATAGTGGGTGGGATGGCGGAGACCCAGTACTTC
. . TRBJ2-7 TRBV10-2 CASGTSITYEQYF TGCGCCAGCGGAACTAGCATAACCTACGAGCAGTACTTC
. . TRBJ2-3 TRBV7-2 CASSLAGGAVDTQYF TGTGCCAGCAGCTTAGCGGGGGGGGCGGTCGATACGCAGTATTTT
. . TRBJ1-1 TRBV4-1 CASAHRNTEAFF TGCGCCAGCGCCCACAGAAACACTGAAGCTTTCTTT
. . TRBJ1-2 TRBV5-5 CASSLGGLGYTF TGTGCCAGCAGCTTGGGGGGGCTTGGCTACACCTTC
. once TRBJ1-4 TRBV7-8 CASSLWTPNEEEKLFF TGTGCCAGCAGCTTGTGGACACCGAATGAGGAGGAAAAACTGTTTTTT
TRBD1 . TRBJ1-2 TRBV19 CASRTGILGYTF TGTGCCAGTCGGACAGGGATCTTAGGCTACACCTTC
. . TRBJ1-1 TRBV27 CASRGTGYTEAFF TGTGCCAGCAGGGGGACGGGCTACACTGAAGCTTTCTTT
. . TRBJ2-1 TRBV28 CASSSLAQGFEQFF TGTGCCAGCAGTTCGCTGGCCCAGGGGTTTGAGCAGTTCTTC
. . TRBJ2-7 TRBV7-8 CASSLSPKARGGEQYF TGTGCCAGCAGCTTAAGTCCTAAGGCACGTGGAGGCGAGCAGTACTTC
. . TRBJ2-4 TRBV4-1 CASSQGPYQGVAKNIQYF TGCGCCAGCAGCCAAGGACCGTACCAAGGAGTAGCCAAAAACATTCAGTACTTC
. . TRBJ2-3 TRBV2 CASEGLTDTQYF TGTGCCAGCGAGGGCTTGACAGATACGCAGTATTTT
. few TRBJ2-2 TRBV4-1 CASSRNTGELFF TGCGCCAGCAGCCGAAACACCGGGGAGCTGTTTTTT
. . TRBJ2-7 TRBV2 CASSGPGLGNEQYF TGTGCCAGCAGTGGACCGGGACTGGGAAACGAGCAGTACTTC
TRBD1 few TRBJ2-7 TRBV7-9 CASGTGYEQYF TGTGCCAGCGGGACAGGGTACGAGCAGTACTTC
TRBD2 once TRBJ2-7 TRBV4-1 CASSQGLAGAYEQYF TGCGCCAGCAGCCAAGGGCTAGCGGGAGCCTACGAGCAGTACTTC
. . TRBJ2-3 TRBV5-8 CASSLEWTDTQYF TGTGCCAGCAGCTTGGAGTGGACAGATACGCAGTATTTT
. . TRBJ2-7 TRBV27 CASSFQGLSYEQYF TGTGCCAGCAGTTTTCAGGGTCTTAGCTACGAGCAGTACTTC
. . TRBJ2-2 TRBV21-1 CASSNGTSAANTGELFF TGTGCCAGCAGCAATGGGACTAGCGCGGCGAACACCGGGGAGCTGTTTTTT